This TCR beta chain was captured in a study of blood T cell repertoires in COVID-19. Turning to the study itself: Samples of COVID-19 (acute and convalescent) were obtained from the United States, Italy and Spain. Nucleic acid was either cDNA or gDNA, and it came from T cells, B-cell-depleted T cells, or PBMCs.

Authors' processing steps: Reference gene primer amplification in the assay estimated nucleated cell counts. Method: immunoSEQ multiplex PCR; TCRdb's copy keeps in-frame clones and lacks some. V, J and clone size were drawn from that table, and D and trimming were deduced from the DNA. Here the sample spans under 200,000 clones, around 90% being singletons. This CDR3 contains 16 residues. Germline CDR1 is LGHNA and CDR2 is YNFKEQ. V lost 0 bases and J lost 2; bases outside the gene matches: 2. The sequenced sample consisted of peripheral blood. The clonotype was recovered from a man in his fifties with acute or convalescent COVID-19. The genes are TRBV4-2 and TRBJ1-5; 9 positions agree with TRBD1. CDR3 sequence: CASSQEGDRGNQPQHF. The CDR3 bases are TGTGCCAGCAGCCAAGAGGGGGACAGGGGCAATCAGCCCCAGCATTTT.